This T cell receptor beta chain comes out of a study of blood T cell repertoires in COVID-19. Study context: There were acute and convalescent COVID-19 samples, and they came from the United States, Italy and Spain. In each case, the material was cDNA or gDNA derived from T cells, B-cell-depleted T cells, or PBMCs.

CDR1 is DFQATT, CDR2 SNEGSKA, per germline (reference sequence). The CDR3 runs 11 residues. Trimming stripped 3 bases from V and 4 bases from J, with 7 bases between. Source study methods: Estimation of nucleated cell counts relied on the amplification of reference gene primers. Only in-frame clones appear in the TCRdb table, and some are missing; sequencing was by immunoSEQ multiplex PCR. V and J calls and clone size come straight from that table; D and trimming were deduced from the DNA. The sample contains more than 250,000 clones, 80% to 90% of which appear only once. This TCR was recovered from a woman aged 45-60 years with COVID-19, enrolled during active disease. The rearrangement uses TRBV20-1 and TRBJ2-7; D is unclear. Sample: peripheral blood. This CDR3 reads CSASQAYEQYF. The CDR3 DNA follows: TGCAGTGCTAGTCAAGCTTACGAGCAGTACTTC.